The subject of this entry is one T cell receptor beta chain. Germline V gene data show CDR1 as MRHNA and CDR2 as SNTAGT. This CDR3 contains 14 residues. V was trimmed by 1 base and J by 0 bases, leaving 4 bases between them. These data belong to a study of cytomegalovirus exposure and HLA in healthy donors. The PCR ran on 60 Vbeta and 13 Jbeta primers. Libraries were prepared by immunoSEQ multiplex PCR; TCRdb keeps only in-frame clonotypes and omits some of them. The repertoire holds around 150,000 clones, with roughly 85% as singletons. This chain uses TRBV6-4 with TRBJ1-5; D is ambiguous. Sequencing was performed on PBMCs. The sequence was obtained from a middle-aged man in good health and CMV-seropositive. The chain's CDR3 is CASSDLASNQPQHF. The CDR3, as DNA: TGTGCCAGCAGTGACTTGGCTAGCAATCAGCCCCAGCATTTT.